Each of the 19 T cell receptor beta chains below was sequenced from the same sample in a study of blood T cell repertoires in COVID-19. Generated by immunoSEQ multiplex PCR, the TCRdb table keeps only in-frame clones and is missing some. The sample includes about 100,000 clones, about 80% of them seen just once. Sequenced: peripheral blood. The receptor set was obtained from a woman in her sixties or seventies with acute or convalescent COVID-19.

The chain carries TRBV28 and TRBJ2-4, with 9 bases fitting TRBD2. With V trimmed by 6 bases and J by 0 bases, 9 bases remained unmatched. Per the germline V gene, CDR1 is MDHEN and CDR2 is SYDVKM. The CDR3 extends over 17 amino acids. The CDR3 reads CASRSPSGDLAKNIQYF. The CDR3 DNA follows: TGTGCCAGCAGGTCCCCTAGCGGGGACCTAGCCAAAAACATTCAGTACTTC. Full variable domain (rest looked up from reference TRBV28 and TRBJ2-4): DVKVTQSSRYLVKRTGEKVFLECVQDMDHENMFWYRQDPGLGLRLIYFSYDVKMKEKGDIPEGYSVSREKKERFSLILESASTNQTSMYLCASRSPSGDLAKNIQYFGAGTRLSVL.

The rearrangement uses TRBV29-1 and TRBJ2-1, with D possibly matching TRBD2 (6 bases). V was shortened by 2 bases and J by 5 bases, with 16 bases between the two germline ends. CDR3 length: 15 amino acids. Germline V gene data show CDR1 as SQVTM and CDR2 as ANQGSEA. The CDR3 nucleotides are TGCAGCGTTGAACCCCGGGACTTTTCCCACAATGAGCAGTTCTTC. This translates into CSVEPRDFSHNEQFF.

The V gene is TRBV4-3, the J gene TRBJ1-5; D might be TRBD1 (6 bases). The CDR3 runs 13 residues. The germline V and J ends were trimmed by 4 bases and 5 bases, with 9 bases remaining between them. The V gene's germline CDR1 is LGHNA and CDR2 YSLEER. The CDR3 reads CASSLDSDQPQHF. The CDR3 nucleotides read TGCGCCAGCAGCCTGGACAGCGATCAGCCCCAGCATTTT.

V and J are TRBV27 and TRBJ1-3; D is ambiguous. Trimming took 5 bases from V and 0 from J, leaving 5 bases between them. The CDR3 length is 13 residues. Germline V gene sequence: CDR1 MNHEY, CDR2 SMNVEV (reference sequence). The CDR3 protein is CASSPSSGNTIYF. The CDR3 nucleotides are TGTGCCAGCAGTCCCAGCTCTGGAAACACCATATATTTT.

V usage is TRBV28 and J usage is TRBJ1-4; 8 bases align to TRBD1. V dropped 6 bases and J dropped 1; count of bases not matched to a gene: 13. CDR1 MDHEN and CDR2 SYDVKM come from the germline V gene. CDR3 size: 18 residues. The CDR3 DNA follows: TGTGCCAGCAGCCCACCCAGCGGACAGGGCTTAACTAATGAAAAACTGTTTTTT. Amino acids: CASSPPSGQGLTNEKLFF.

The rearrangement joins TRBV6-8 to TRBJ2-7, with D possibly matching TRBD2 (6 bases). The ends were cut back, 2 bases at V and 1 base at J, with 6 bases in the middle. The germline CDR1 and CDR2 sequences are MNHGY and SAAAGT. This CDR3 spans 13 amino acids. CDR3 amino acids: CASSYGGSYEQYV. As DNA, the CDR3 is TGTGCCAGCAGTTACGGGGGGTCCTACGAGCAGTACGTC.

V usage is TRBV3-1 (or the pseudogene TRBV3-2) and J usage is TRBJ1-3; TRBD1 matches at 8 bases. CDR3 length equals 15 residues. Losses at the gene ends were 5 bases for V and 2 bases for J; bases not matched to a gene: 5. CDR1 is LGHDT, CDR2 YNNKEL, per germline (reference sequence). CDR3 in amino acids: CASSYLDRAGNTIYF. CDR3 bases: TGTGCCAGCAGCTACCTGGACAGGGCTGGAAACACCATATATTTT.

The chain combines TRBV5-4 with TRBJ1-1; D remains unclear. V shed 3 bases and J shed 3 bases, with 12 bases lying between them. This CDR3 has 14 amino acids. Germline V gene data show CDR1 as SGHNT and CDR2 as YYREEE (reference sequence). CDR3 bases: TGTGCCAGCAGCTGGGCCGGGAGCTACACTGAAGCTTTCTTT. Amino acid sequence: CASSWAGSYTEAFF.

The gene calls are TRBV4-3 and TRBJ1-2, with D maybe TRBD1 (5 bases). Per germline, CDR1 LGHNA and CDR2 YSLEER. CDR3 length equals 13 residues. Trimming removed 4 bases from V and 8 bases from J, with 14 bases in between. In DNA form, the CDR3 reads TGCGCCAGCAGCCTTCGAGACAGTAACGGCTACACCTTC. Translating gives CASSLRDSNGYTF.

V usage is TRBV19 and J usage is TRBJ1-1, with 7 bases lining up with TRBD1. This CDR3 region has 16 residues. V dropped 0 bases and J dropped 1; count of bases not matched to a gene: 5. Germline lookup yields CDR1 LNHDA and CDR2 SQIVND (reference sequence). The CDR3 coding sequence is TGTGCCAGTAGTATAGACCCGGGACAGAGGAACACTGAAGCTTTCTTT. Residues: CASSIDPGQRNTEAFF.

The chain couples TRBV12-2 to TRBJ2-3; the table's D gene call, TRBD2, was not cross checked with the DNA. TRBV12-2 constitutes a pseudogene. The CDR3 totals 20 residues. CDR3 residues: CASRNESRGRSGGEGVTQYF. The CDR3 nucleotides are TGTGCAAGTCGCAACGAAAGCCGAGGTCGTAGCGGGGGCGAGGGCGTTACGCAGTATTTT.

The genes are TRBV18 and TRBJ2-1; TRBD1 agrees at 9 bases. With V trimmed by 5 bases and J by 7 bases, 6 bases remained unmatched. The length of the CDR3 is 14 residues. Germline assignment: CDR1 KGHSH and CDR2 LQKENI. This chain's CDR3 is CASSSSTGGNEQFF. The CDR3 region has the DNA TGTGCCAGCTCATCCTCGACAGGGGGGAATGAGCAGTTCTTC.

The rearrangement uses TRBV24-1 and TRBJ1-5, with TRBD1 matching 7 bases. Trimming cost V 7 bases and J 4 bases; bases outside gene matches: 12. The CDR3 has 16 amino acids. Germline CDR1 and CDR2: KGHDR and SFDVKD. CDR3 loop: CATSQTGYGANQPQHF. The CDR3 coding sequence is TGTGCCACCAGCCAGACAGGGTACGGGGCAAATCAGCCCCAGCATTTT.

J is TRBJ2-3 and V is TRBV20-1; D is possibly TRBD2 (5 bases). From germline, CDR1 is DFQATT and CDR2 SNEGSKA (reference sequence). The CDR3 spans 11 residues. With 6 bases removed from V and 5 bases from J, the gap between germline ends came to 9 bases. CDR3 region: CSARGLDTQYF. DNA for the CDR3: TGCAGTGCCCGGGGTTTAGATACGCAGTATTTT.

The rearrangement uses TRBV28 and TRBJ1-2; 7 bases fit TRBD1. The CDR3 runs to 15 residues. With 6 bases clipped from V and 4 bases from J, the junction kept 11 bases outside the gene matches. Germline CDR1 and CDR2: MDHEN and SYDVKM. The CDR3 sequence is CASRTSGTEAYGYTF. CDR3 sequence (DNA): TGTGCCAGCAGGACCTCCGGGACAGAGGCCTATGGCTACACCTTC.

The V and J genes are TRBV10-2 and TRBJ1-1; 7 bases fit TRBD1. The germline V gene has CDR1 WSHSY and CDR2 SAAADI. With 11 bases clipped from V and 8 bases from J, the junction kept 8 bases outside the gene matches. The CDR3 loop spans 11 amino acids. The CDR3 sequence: CAATPGQEAFF. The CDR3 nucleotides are TGCGCCGCAACACCGGGACAGGAAGCTTTCTTT.

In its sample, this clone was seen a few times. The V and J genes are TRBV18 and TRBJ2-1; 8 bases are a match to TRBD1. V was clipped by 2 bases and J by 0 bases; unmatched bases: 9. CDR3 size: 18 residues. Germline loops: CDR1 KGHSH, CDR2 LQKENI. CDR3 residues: CASSPSSGGASSYNEQFF. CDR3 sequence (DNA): TGTGCCAGCTCACCATCTTCAGGGGGCGCGTCCTCCTACAATGAGCAGTTCTTC.

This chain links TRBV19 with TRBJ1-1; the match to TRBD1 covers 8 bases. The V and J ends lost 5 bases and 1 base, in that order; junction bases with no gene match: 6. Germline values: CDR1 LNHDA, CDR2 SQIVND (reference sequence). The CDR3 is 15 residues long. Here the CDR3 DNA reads TGTGCCAGTAGTGACGACAGGGGCCCGAACACTGAAGCTTTCTTT. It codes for CASSDDRGPNTEAFF.

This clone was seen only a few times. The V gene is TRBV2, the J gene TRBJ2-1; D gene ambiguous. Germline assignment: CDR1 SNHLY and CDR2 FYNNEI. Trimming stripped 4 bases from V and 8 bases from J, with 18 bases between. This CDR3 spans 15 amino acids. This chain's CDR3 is CASSVYSWALDEQFF. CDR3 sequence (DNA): TGTGCCAGCAGTGTATACAGCTGGGCCTTGGATGAGCAGTTCTTC.